This T cell receptor (beta chain) was recorded in a study of OX40 agonist ivuxolimab in advanced cancers. Generated by immunoSEQ multiplex PCR, the TCRdb table keeps only in-frame clones and is missing some. The sample has more than 100,000 clones, over 75% seen once. This sample comprised CD4+ or CD8+ T cells sorted from blood, obtained in a trial of the OX40 agonist ivuxolimab. This clonotype was sampled from an adult with an advanced solid tumor such as melanoma, head and neck, liver or kidney cancer.

The CDR3 sequence: CSSGQDNTDTQYF. The CDR3 DNA reads TGCTCGTCGGGGCAGGACAACACAGATACGCAGTATTTT. The gene calls are TRBV5-1 and TRBJ2-3; either TRBD1 or TRBD2 may supply D (5 bases each). The CDR3 runs 13 residues. The germline V gene has CDR1 SGHRS and CDR2 YFSETQ.